This T cell receptor beta chain derives from a study of T cell changes during pregnancy in multiple sclerosis. V gave up 5 bases and J gave up 5 bases; unmatched junction bases: 6. CDR3 length: 15 residues. CDR1 is SEHNR and CDR2 is FQNEAQ in the germline V gene (reference sequence). Some clones are missing from TCRdb's copy, which holds only in-frame ones; the method was immunoSEQ multiplex PCR. This sample has roughly 75,000 clones, with around 92% found just once. Sample: peripheral blood, taken in the third trimester of pregnancy. The sequence derives from a female donor in good health, enrolled as a control in a pregnancy study. V and J are TRBV7-9 and TRBJ2-5; 12 bases line up with TRBD2. DNA of the CDR3: TGTGCCAGCAGCCCGACTAGCGGGAGTGGTGAGACCCAGTACTTC. Amino acids: CASSPTSGSGETQYF.